These T cell receptor beta chains were read from a single sample in a study of identical twins. MiXCR, run by TCRdb on the 5' RACE reads, gives a single entry per CDR3 protein. The sample has 1,800,000 or so distinct CDR3 sequences, around 29% seen once; the top ten hold approximately 0.29%. The sequenced sample consisted of cord blood. These receptors came from a newborn girl in good health. Both conserved end residues are part of each CDR3. D genes are given only for firm matches. Clone size is shown for a subset of rows, as once, few, many or a class of expanded clone.

clone_size	d_call	v_call	j_call	cdr3_aa	cdr3_nt
few	TRBD1	TRBV12-3/TRBV12-4	TRBJ1-6	CASIGDSYNSPLHF	TGTGCCAGCATCGGGGACAGCTATAATTCACCCCTCCACTTT
NA	NA	TRBV20-1	TRBJ2-5	CSARTGTRQETQYF	TGCAGTGCTAGAACCGGGACACGGCAAGAGACCCAGTACTTC
NA	NA	TRBV10-3	TRBJ2-7	CATAGLPSYEQYF	TGTGCCACCGCGGGTCTCCCCTCCTACGAGCAGTACTTC
NA	NA	TRBV3-1	TRBJ2-3	CASSQDTLAFRRGTQYF	TGTGCCAGCAGCCAAGATACCCTAGCGTTTCGGCGGGGTACGCAGTATTTT
once	TRBD2	TRBV20-1	TRBJ2-5	CSATGRARWNEQYF	TGCAGTGCTACAGGGAGGGCCCGGTGGAATGAGCAGTACTTC
NA	NA	TRBV6-1	TRBJ2-7	CASSEGRLSSYEQYF	TGTGCCAGCAGTGAAGGAAGGCTGAGCTCCTACGAGCAGTACTTC
few	TRBD1	TRBV28	TRBJ2-3	CASSFPQDRSSTDTQYF	TGTGCCAGCAGTTTCCCTCAGGACAGGTCTAGCACAGATACGCAGTATTTT
NA	NA	TRBV27	TRBJ1-2	CASSLRRTEYGYTF	TGTGCCAGCAGCTTAAGGCGGACAGAATATGGCTACACCTTC
few	TRBD2	TRBV5-1	TRBJ2-3	CASRVTGGSTDTQYF	TGCGCCAGCAGGGTAACCGGGGGGAGCACAGATACGCAGTATTTT
NA	NA	TRBV24-1	TRBJ1-5	CATSDRDTQPQHF	TGTGCCACCAGTGATAGGGACACTCAGCCCCAGCATTTT
NA	TRBD2	TRBV5-1	TRBJ2-5	CASSFVASGSGRETQYF	TGCGCCAGCAGCTTTGTGGCTAGCGGGAGCGGTAGAGAGACCCAGTACTTC
NA	TRBD2	TRBV20-1	TRBJ2-7	CSAFRTSGYEQYF	TGCAGTGCTTTCCGGACTAGCGGCTACGAGCAGTACTTC
few	TRBD2	TRBV4-2	TRBJ2-3	CASARVAGSTDTQYF	TGTGCCAGCGCCCGGGTAGCGGGCAGCACAGATACGCAGTATTTT
NA	NA	TRBV6-1	TRBJ2-4	CAGSERGDKNIQYF	TGTGCCGGCAGTGAACGGGGAGACAAAAACATTCAGTACTTC
NA	NA	TRBV29-1	TRBJ2-7	CSVEVWGYEQYF	TGCAGCGTTGAGGTCTGGGGGTACGAGCAGTACTTC
NA	NA	TRBV24-1	TRBJ1-5	CATSAAGNQPQHF	TGTGCCACCAGTGCGGCGGGCAATCAGCCCCAGCATTTT
NA	TRBD1	TRBV30	TRBJ1-6	CAWSPRTGMNSPPHF	TGTGCCTGGAGTCCTCGGACAGGGATGAATTCACCCCCCCACTTT
few	NA	TRBV2	TRBJ1-2	CASSESRGLNYGYTF	TGTGCCAGCAGTGAATCCCGGGGGTTGAACTATGGCTACACCTTC
NA	TRBD2	TRBV28	TRBJ2-1	CASSSPPLAGGPPYNEQFF	TGTGCCAGCAGTTCCCCCCCTCTAGCGGGAGGGCCCCCCTACAATGAGCAGTTCTTC
NA	NA	TRBV24-1	TRBJ2-3	CATSDPGGADTQYF	TGTGCCACCAGTGACCCCGGAGGGGCAGATACGCAGTATTTT
few	TRBD1	TRBV20-1	TRBJ1-5	CSARVYGTGNQPQHF	TGCAGTGCTAGGGTGTATGGGACAGGCAATCAGCCCCAGCATTTT
NA	NA	TRBV5-1	TRBJ1-1	CASSLDGRPNTEAFF	TGCGCCAGCAGCTTGGATGGCAGACCGAACACTGAAGCTTTCTTT
few	NA	TRBV5-1	TRBJ2-1	CASSLVKGIFNEQFF	TGCGCCAGCAGCTTGGTTAAGGGTATCTTCAATGAGCAGTTCTTC
NA	TRBD1	TRBV5-5	TRBJ1-1	CASSGRQGLNTEAFF	TGTGCCAGCAGCGGCAGACAGGGGTTGAACACTGAAGCTTTCTTT
few	TRBD1	TRBV12-3/TRBV12-4	TRBJ2-3	CASSRAPRGPTDTQYF	TGTGCCAGCAGTCGTGCCCCGAGGGGGCCAACAGATACGCAGTATTTT
NA	NA	TRBV12-3/TRBV12-4	TRBJ1-2	CASSSFSRVPNYGYTF	TGTGCCAGCAGTTCATTCTCCAGGGTCCCAAACTATGGCTACACCTTC
NA	TRBD2	TRBV20-1	TRBJ2-1	CSAFPRGGRNEQFF	TGCAGTGCATTTCCCCGGGGGGGCCGAAATGAGCAGTTCTTC
few	TRBD1	TRBV5-1	TRBJ2-7	CASSLAGTGIYNEQYF	TGCGCCAGCAGCTTGGCCGGGACAGGGATATACAATGAGCAGTACTTC
few	TRBD2	TRBV5-1	TRBJ2-6	CASSPSSGVSGANVLTF	TGCGCCAGCAGCCCGTCTAGCGGGGTCTCTGGGGCCAACGTCCTGACTTTC
few	TRBD1	TRBV14	TRBJ1-1	CASSQDPGQATLNTEAFF	TGTGCCAGCAGCCAAGACCCGGGACAGGCAACTTTGAACACTGAAGCTTTCTTT
NA	NA	TRBV20-1	TRBJ1-4	CSARGYEGQTVEKLFF	TGCAGTGCTAGAGGGTACGAGGGACAAACGGTAGAAAAACTGTTTTTT
NA	TRBD1	TRBV3-1	TRBJ1-1	CASSLTGVVEAFF	TGTGCCAGCAGCCTGACAGGGGTGGTTGAAGCTTTCTTT